This T cell receptor beta chain derives from a study of blood T cell repertoires in COVID-19. Overall study context: Sources were T cells, B-cell-depleted T cells, or PBMCs; the material itself was cDNA or gDNA.

Seattle patients were enrolled while actively infected and followed longitudinally. As handled by the study authors: Amplification of reference gene primers provided the estimated nucleated cell counts. Some clones are missing from TCRdb's copy, which holds only in-frame ones; the method was immunoSEQ multiplex PCR. V and J calls and clone size are those listed in that table; D and trimming were worked out from the DNA. Here the sample spans around 260,000 clones, 70% to 90% being singletons. Trimming removed 4 bases from V and 2 bases from J, with 11 bases in between. Germline V gives CDR1 MDHEN, CDR2 SYDVKM. This CDR3 is built from 14 residues.

Source material: peripheral blood. This TCR came from a human donor with COVID-19, enrolled during active disease. The donor label of this sample is uncertain. The chain has TRBV28 and TRBJ2-5; no firm D call. CDR3 sequence reads: CASSSITAQETQYF. The CDR3 nucleotides read TGTGCCAGCAGTTCCATCACAGCTCAAGAGACCCAGTACTTC.